These T cell receptor beta chains were read from a single sample in a study of T-cell reconstitution after alpha-beta-depleted transplantation in children. MiXCR, applied by TCRdb to the PCR reads, yields one record per CDR3 protein. The sample includes about 460,000 distinct CDR3 sequences, about 12% seen only once; the top ten take about 5.6%. This specimen consisted of PBMCs from the stem cell graft donor, obtained from the stem cell graft. These receptor sequences come from a human donor who donated a stem cell graft to a child with combined immunodeficiency. CDR3s include the opening cysteine and the closing phenylalanine or tryptophan. A D gene is named only where the DNA matches it firmly.

V gene	D gene	J gene	CDR3 protein
TRBV28	TRBD2	TRBJ2-3	CASSSRGLARITQYF
TRBV7-8	TRBD2	TRBJ2-5	CASTENSGPQETQYF
TRBV5-4	TRBD2	TRBJ2-1	CASSPKAGGPNEQFF
TRBV5-1	TRBD1	TRBJ1-3	CASSTNPGVTGGNTIYF
TRBV12-3/TRBV12-4	.	TRBJ2-7	CASSSLRLQGSWYEQYF
TRBV27	.	TRBJ1-5	CASSFRASNQPQHF
TRBV7-2	.	TRBJ1-6	CASSLDRQGRALHF
TRBV12-3/TRBV12-4	.	TRBJ1-5	CASSPGVTSNQPQHF
TRBV6-1	.	TRBJ1-6	CASSPLGTSSYNSPLHF
TRBV12-3/TRBV12-4	.	TRBJ2-5	CASAAGETQYF
TRBV10-3	TRBD1	TRBJ2-1	CAISGQGNEQFF
TRBV29-1	TRBD1	TRBJ2-3	CSVDEGANTDTQYF
TRBV12-3/TRBV12-4	.	TRBJ2-7	CASSYRDTSYEQYF
TRBV6-5	TRBD1	TRBJ2-7	CASSSSGTESF
TRBV18	.	TRBJ1-1	CASSPTLNTEAFF
TRBV30	.	TRBJ2-7	CAWSISSYEQYF
TRBV9	.	TRBJ1-6	CASSVADTFSPLHF
TRBV3-1	.	TRBJ1-6	CASSQVIGEGTPLHF
TRBV27	.	TRBJ1-5	CASSWGGGPQHF
TRBV18	TRBD2	TRBJ2-1	CASSPGGVIGNEQFF
TRBV19	.	TRBJ1-1	CASSIRKNTEAFF
TRBV29-1	.	TRBJ1-1	CSVAGPGTEAFF
TRBV4-1	.	TRBJ2-1	CASSQVGQYNEQFF
TRBV7-2	.	TRBJ2-3	CASSPWYERATTDTQYF
TRBV15	.	TRBJ2-1	CATSRDAKRPDEQFF
TRBV20-1	.	TRBJ2-1	CSARAPSFNEQFF
TRBV12-3/TRBV12-4	.	TRBJ2-7	CASSLGQRVTDYEQYF
TRBV14	.	TRBJ1-5	CASSQGGEHNQPQHF
TRBV15	TRBD2	TRBJ2-1	CATSRDRTSGSPQFF
TRBV7-6	TRBD1	TRBJ1-3	CASSSRDRGGYSGNTIYF
TRBV12-3/TRBV12-4	.	TRBJ2-1	CASSLDWHEQFF
TRBV6-1	.	TRBJ1-3	CASRPGQGGTTIYF
TRBV7-9	TRBD2	TRBJ2-7	CASSLGLHSGRSHEQYF
TRBV6-5	TRBD2	TRBJ2-1	CASSSPGGSLHNEQFF
TRBV20-1	.	TRBJ2-1	CSASPGLPNEQFF
TRBV6-1	.	TRBJ1-5	CASSATGTSNQPQHF
TRBV27	.	TRBJ1-1	CASSFAVYGTEAFF
TRBV28	.	TRBJ2-3	CASAPTHGSDTQYF
TRBV20-1	TRBD1	TRBJ2-7	CSATASGTAYEQYF
TRBV3-1	.	TRBJ2-7	CASSQGQFSYEQYF